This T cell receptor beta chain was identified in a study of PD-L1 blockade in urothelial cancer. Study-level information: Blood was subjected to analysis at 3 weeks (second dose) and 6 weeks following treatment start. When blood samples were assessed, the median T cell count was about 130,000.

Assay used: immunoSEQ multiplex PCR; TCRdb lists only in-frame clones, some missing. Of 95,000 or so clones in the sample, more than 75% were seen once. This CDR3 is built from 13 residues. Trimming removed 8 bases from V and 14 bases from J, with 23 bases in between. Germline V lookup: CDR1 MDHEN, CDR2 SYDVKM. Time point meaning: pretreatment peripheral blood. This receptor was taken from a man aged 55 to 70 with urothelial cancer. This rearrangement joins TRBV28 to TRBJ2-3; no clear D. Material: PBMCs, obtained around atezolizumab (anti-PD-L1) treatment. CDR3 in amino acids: CASSRAPIVLVYF. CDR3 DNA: TGTGCCAGCTCACGCGCACCCATCGTTCTAGTGTATTTT.